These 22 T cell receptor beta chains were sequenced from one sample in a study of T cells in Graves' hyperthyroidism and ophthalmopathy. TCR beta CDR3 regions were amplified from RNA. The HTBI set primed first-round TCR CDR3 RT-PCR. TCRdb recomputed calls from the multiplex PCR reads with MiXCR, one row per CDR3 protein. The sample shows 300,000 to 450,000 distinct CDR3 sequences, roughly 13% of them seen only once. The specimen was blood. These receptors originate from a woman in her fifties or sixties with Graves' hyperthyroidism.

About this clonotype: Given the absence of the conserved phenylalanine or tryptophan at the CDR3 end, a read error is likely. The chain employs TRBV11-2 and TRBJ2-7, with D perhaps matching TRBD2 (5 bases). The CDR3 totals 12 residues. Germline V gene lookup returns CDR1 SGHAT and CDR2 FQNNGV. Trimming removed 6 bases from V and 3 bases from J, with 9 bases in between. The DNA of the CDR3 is TGTGCCAGCAGGTCACTAGACTACGAGCAGTACCTC. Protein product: CASRSLDYEQYL.

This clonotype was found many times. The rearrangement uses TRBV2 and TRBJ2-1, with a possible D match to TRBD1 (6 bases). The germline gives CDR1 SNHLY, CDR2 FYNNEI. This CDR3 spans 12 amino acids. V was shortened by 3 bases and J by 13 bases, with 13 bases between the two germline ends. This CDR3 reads CASSDRGERQFF. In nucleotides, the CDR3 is TGTGCCAGCAGTGACAGGGGTGAACGACAGTTCTTC.

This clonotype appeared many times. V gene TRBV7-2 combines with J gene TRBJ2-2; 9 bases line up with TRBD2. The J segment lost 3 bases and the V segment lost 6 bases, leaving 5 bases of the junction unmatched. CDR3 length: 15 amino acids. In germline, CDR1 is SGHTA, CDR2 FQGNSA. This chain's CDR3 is CASSLSSGDTGELFF. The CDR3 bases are TGTGCCAGCAGTCTTTCTAGCGGGGACACCGGGGAGCTGTTTTTT.

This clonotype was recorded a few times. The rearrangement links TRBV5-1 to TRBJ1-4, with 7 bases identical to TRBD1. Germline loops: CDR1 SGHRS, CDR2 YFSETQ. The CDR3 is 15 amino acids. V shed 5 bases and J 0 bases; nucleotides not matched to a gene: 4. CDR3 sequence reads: CASRSGQATNEKLFF. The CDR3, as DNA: TGCGCCAGCAGATCTGGACAGGCAACTAATGAAAAACTGTTTTTT.

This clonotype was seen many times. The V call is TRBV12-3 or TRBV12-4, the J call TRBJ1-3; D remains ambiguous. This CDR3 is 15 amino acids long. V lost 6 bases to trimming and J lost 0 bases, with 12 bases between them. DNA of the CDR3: TGTGCCAGCAGCTCGGGCCAGAACTCTGGAAACACCATATATTTT. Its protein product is CASSSGQNSGNTIYF.

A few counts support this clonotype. The CDR3 reads CASSPGDRETQYF. DNA of the CDR3: TGTGCCAGCAGTCCAGGGGATCGGGAGACCCAGTACTTC. V and J are TRBV11-2 and TRBJ2-5, with D perhaps matching TRBD1 (6 bases). From germline, CDR1 is SGHAT and CDR2 FQNNGV. The CDR3 is 13 amino acids. V dropped 6 bases and J dropped 5 bases, with 13 bases sitting between them.

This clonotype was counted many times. The CDR3: CASSVAISTSKNNEQFF. CDR3 nucleotide sequence: TGTGCCAGCAGCGTGGCCATTTCCACTAGCAAGAACAATGAGCAGTTCTTC. V usage is TRBV9 and J usage is TRBJ2-1, with D tentatively TRBD2 (6 bases). Germline CDR1 SGDLS, CDR2 YYNGEE. CDR3 length: 17 residues. Between the trimmed V and J ends, which lost 2 bases and 5 bases, there was a span of 20 bases.

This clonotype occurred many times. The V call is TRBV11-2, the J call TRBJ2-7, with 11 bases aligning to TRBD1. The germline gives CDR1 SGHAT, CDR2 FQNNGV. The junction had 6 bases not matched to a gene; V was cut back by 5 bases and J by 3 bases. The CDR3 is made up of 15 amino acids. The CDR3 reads CASSAGTGGSYEQYF. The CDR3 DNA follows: TGTGCCAGCAGCGCCGGGACAGGGGGTAGCTACGAGCAGTACTTC.

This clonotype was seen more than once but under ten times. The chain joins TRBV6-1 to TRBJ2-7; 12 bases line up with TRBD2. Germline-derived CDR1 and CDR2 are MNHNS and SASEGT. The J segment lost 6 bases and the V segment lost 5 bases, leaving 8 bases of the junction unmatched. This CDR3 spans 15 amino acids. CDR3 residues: CASSPLTSGSPEQYF. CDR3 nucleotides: TGTGCCAGCAGTCCCCTGACTAGCGGGAGCCCCGAGCAGTACTTC.

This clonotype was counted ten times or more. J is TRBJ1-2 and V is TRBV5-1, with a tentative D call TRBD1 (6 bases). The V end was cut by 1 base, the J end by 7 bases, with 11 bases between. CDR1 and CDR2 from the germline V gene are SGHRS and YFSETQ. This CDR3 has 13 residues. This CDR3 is CASSLTGRLGYTF. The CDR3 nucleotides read TGCGCCAGCAGCTTGACAGGGCGTCTTGGCTACACCTTC.

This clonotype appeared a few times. DNA for the CDR3: TGCAGTGCTAGGGGTGCTAATAATTCACCCCTCCACTTT. This translates into CSARGANNSPLHF. The chain recombines TRBV20-1 with TRBJ1-6; D is undetermined. The V end lost 3 bases, the J end lost 5 bases, and 8 bases lay between the germline ends. This CDR3 spans 13 amino acids. Germline assignment: CDR1 DFQATT and CDR2 SNEGSKA (reference sequence).

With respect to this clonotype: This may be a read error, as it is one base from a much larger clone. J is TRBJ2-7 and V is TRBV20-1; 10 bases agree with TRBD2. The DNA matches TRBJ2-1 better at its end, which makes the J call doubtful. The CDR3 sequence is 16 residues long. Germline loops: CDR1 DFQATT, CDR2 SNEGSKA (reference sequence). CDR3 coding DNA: TGCAGTGCTCTCCCGGGTAGCGGGAGGAGATCCTACGAGCAGTTCTTC. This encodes CSALPGSGRRSYEQFF.

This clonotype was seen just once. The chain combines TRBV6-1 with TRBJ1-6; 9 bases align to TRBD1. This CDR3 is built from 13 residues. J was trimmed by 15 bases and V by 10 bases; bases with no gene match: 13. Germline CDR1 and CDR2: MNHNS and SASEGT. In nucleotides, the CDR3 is TGTGCCACCAAGGGATCATGGGACAGGGACCTCCACTTT. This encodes CATKGSWDRDLHF.

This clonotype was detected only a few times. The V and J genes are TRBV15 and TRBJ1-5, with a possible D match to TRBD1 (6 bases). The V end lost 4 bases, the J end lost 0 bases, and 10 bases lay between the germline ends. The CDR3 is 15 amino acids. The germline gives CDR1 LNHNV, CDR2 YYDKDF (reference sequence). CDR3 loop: CATSTRTVSNQPQHF. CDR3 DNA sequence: TGTGCCACCAGCACCAGGACAGTTAGCAATCAGCCCCAGCATTTT.

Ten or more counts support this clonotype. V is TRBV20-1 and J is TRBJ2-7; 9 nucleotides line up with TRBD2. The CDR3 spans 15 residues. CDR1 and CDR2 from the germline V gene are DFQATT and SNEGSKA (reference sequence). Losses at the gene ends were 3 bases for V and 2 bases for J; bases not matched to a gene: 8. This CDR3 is CSARASAGGTYEQYF. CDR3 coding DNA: TGCAGTGCTAGGGCCTCAGCGGGGGGTACCTACGAGCAGTACTTC.

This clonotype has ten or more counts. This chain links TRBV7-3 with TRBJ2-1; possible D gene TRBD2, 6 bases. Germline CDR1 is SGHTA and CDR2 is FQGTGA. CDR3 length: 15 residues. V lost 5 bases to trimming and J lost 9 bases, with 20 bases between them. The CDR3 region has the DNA TGTGCCAGCAGCACCGGGGGTTCCACCCCCATTGAGCAGTTCTTC. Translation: CASSTGGSTPIEQFF.

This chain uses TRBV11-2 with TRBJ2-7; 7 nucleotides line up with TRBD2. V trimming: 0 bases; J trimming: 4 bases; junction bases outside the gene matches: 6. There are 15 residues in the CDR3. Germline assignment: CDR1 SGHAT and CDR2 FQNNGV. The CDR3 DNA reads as TGTGCCAGCAGCTTAGATGCTAGCGGCATTTACGAGCAGTACTTC. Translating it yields CASSLDASGIYEQYF. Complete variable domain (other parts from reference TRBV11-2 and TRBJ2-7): EAGVAQSPRYKIIEKRQSVAFWCNPISGHATLYWYQQILGQGPKLLIQFQNNGVVDDSQLPKDRFSAERLKGVDSTLKIQPAKLEDSAVYLCASSLDASGIYEQYFGPGTRLTVT.

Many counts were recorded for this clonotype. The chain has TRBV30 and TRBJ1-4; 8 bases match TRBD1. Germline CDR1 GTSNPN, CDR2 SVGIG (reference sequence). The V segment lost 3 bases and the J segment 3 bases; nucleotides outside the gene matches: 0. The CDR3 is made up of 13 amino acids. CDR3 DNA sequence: TGTGCCTGGAGGGACAGGGCTAATGAAAAACTGTTTTTT. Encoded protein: CAWRDRANEKLFF.

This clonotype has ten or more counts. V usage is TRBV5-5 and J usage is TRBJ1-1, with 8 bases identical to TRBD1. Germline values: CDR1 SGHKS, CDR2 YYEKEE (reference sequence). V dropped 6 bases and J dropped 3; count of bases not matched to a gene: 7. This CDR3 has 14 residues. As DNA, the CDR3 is TGTGCCAGCAACCGGGGACAGGAGTACACTGAAGCTTTCTTT. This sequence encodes CASNRGQEYTEAFF.

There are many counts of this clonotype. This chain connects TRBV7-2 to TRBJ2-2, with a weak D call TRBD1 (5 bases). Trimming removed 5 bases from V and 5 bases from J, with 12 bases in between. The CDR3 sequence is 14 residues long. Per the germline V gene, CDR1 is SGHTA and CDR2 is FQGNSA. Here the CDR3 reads CASSRFRQTGELFF. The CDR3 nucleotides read TGTGCCAGCAGCCGCTTTAGACAGACCGGGGAGCTGTTTTTT.

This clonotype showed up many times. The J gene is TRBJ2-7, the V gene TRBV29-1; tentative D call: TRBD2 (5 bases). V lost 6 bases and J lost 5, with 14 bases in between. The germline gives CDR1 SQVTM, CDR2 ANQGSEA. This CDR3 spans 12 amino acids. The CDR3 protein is CSVRTAGDEQYF. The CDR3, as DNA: TGCAGCGTACGGACTGCGGGCGACGAGCAGTACTTC.

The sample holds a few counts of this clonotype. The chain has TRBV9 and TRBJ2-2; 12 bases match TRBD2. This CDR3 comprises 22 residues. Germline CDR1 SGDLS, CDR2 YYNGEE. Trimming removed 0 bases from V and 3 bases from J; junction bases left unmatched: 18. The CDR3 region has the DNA TGTGCCAGCAGCGTAGAAACGCAGGGTCGGGCTAGCGGGAGGGTCGACACCGGGGAGCTGTTTTTT. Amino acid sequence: CASSVETQGRASGRVDTGELFF.